The following is a TCR beta chain sequence with its context. Recruits, aged roughly 18 to 100 years, lived in roughly 22 US areas. Participants' reported clinical history set cohort assignment. Repertoires were generated with immunoSEQ multiplex PCR, while TCRdb's copy carries only in-frame clones and drops some. The sample lists a few hundred thousand clones, 80% to 90% seen once, with about a tenth in the top ten. This record comes from a study of blood T cell repertoires in COVID-19. The wider study: Both acute and convalescent COVID-19 samples were obtained from the United States, Italy and Spain. Nucleic acid was either cDNA or gDNA, and it came from T cells, B-cell-depleted T cells, or PBMCs.

V was shortened by 4 bases and J by 1 base, with 12 bases between the two germline ends. Germline CDR1 is LNHNV and CDR2 is YYDKDF (reference sequence). CDR3 length equals 15 residues. The TCR comes from a man between 18 and 29 years old with acute COVID-19. This chain uses TRBV15 with TRBJ2-3, with D tentatively TRBD2 (6 bases). Sequenced: PBMCs or T cells enriched from blood (not recorded which). The CDR3 is CATSTGGVGTDTQYF. The CDR3 nucleotides read TGTGCCACCAGCACAGGAGGGGTGGGCACAGATACGCAGTATTTT.